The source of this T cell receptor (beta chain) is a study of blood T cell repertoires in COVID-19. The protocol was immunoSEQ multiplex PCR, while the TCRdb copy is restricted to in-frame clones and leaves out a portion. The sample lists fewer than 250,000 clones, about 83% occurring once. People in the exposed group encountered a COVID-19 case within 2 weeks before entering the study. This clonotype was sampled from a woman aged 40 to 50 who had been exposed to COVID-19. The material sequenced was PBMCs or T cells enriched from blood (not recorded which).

The CDR3 nucleotides are TGTGCCAGCAGTCCCGGACTAGCGTGGGAAGATACGCAGTATTTT. Amino acid sequence: CASSPGLAWEDTQYF. The chain is built from TRBV7-3 and TRBJ2-3; 9 positions match TRBD2. Germline V CDR1 and CDR2: SGHTA, FQGTGA. V lost 6 bases and J lost 5; bases outside the gene matches: 9. This CDR3 has 15 amino acids. Full variable domain (remainder filled in from reference TRBV7-3 and TRBJ2-3): GAGVSQTPSNKVTEKGKYVELRCDPISGHTALYWYRQSLGQGPEFLIYFQGTGAADDSGLPNDRFFAVRPEGSVSTLKIQRTERGDSAVYLCASSPGLAWEDTQYFGPGTRLTVL.